These 10 T cell receptor beta chains came from one sample sequenced in a study of OX40 agonist ivuxolimab in advanced cancers. The data were produced by immunoSEQ multiplex PCR, yet TCRdb's version contains in-frame clones alone and is incomplete. The sample has 12,000 or so clones, around 87% seen once. The sequences come from CD4+ or CD8+ T cells sorted from blood, collected in a trial of the OX40 agonist ivuxolimab. Every receptor here comes from an adult with an advanced solid tumor such as melanoma, head and neck, liver or kidney cancer.

The rearrangement uses TRBV5-6 and TRBJ2-3; D not resolved. Germline lookup yields CDR1 SGHDT and CDR2 YYEEEE. The CDR3 is made up of 13 amino acids. Between the trimmed V and J ends, which lost 2 bases and 4 bases, there was a span of 8 bases. CDR3 region: CASSFLGADTQYF. CDR3 sequence (DNA): TGTGCCAGCAGCTTCTTGGGTGCAGATACGCAGTATTTT.

This clone appeared once. The chain is built from TRBV7-9 and TRBJ2-1; 8 nucleotides align to TRBD2. This CDR3 comprises 16 residues. The J segment lost 9 bases and the V segment lost 6 bases, leaving 16 bases of the junction unmatched. Looked up from germline, CDR1 is SEHNR and CDR2 is FQNEAQ (reference sequence). The DNA of the CDR3 is TGTGCCAGCAGACATGATCCGGGACTAGGAGTCGTTGAGCAGTTCTTC. The encoded protein is CASRHDPGLGVVEQFF.

The CDR3 loop is CASSLALTGELFF. CDR3 sequence (DNA): TGCGCCAGCAGCTTGGCGCTGACCGGGGAGCTGTTTTTT. The chain combines TRBV5-1 with TRBJ2-2; D remains ambiguous. V was clipped by 0 bases and J by 5 bases, with 5 bases between them. The germline CDR1 and CDR2 sequences are SGHRS and YFSETQ. This CDR3 spans 13 amino acids.

The chain is built from TRBV27 and TRBJ2-3; no reliable D call. Germline V gives CDR1 MNHEY, CDR2 SMNVEV (reference sequence). The CDR3 is 11 residues long. Between the trimmed V and J ends, which lost 7 bases and 2 bases, there was a span of 4 bases. The CDR3 protein is CASTSTDTQYF. CDR3 nucleotide sequence: TGTGCCAGCACCTCCACAGATACGCAGTATTTT.

J is TRBJ1-3 and V is TRBV19; 12 bases line up with TRBD1. CDR1 and CDR2 from the germline V gene are LNHDA and SQIVND (reference sequence). CDR3 length: 17 residues. Trimming removed 11 bases from V and 4 bases from J; junction bases left unmatched: 15. The chain's CDR3 is CASKGGGQGAQGNTIYF. The DNA of the CDR3 is TGTGCCTCCAAAGGGGGGGGACAGGGGGCGCAGGGAAACACCATATATTTT.

This sequence joins TRBV7-9 and TRBJ2-1, with D possibly TRBD1 on 5 matching bases. Looked up from germline, CDR1 is SEHNR and CDR2 is FQNEAQ (reference sequence). Trimming removed 5 bases at V and 2 bases at J, with 13 bases between. The CDR3 sequence is 15 residues long. The CDR3 nucleotides read TGTGCCAGCAGCCAAGTTGTCAGGGCCTACAATGAGCAGTTCTTC. Translated: CASSQVVRAYNEQFF.

To note about this clone: The same CDR3 also results from other DNA sequences found in this sample. This chain uses TRBV21-1 with TRBJ2-5; the D segment call TRBD2 is taken from the table without a DNA check. TRBV21-1 is a pseudogene. This CDR3 region has 16 residues. The CDR3 coding sequence is TGTGCCAGCAGCCGAACTAGCGGGAGGGTGGAAGAGACCCAGTACTTC. As protein: CASSRTSGRVEETQYF.

The gene calls are TRBV28 and TRBJ1-5, with D maybe TRBD1 (5 bases). V was cut by 10 bases and J by 0 bases, with 10 bases left in between. This CDR3 comprises 13 residues. Germline CDR1 reads MDHEN; CDR2 reads SYDVKM. In DNA form, the CDR3 reads TGTGCCACTGGGGCTCCTAGCAATCAGCCCCAGCATTTT. Translated, it gives CATGAPSNQPQHF.

In nucleotides, the CDR3 is TGTGCCAGCAGCCTGGGGGACACCTACGAGCAGTACTTC. It codes for CASSLGDTYEQYF. This chain links TRBV27 with TRBJ2-7, with a tentative D call TRBD1 (6 bases). Germline CDR1 reads MNHEY; CDR2 reads SMNVEV (reference sequence). This CDR3 is 13 amino acids long. V lost 6 bases and J lost 2, with 11 bases in between.

V and J are TRBV29-1 and TRBJ2-7; TRBD1 might be the D (6 bases). CDR1 SQVTM and CDR2 ANQGSEA come from the germline V gene. V lost 6 bases, J lost 5 bases, and 8 bases lay in between. The CDR3 spans 10 residues. The CDR3 region has the DNA TGCAGCGTATACAGGGACGAGCAGTACTTC. Residues: CSVYRDEQYF.